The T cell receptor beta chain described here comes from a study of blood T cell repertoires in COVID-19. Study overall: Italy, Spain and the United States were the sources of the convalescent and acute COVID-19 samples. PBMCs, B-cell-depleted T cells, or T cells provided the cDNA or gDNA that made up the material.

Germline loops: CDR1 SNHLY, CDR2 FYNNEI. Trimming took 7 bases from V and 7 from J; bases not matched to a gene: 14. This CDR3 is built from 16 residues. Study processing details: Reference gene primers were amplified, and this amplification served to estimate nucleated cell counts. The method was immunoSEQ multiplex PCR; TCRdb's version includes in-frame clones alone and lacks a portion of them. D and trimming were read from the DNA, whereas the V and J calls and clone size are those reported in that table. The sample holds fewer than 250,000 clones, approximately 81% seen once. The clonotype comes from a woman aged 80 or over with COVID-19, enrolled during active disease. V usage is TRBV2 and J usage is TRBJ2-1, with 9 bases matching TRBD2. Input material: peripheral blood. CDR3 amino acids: CASTRGAGGPWNEQFF. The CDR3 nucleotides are TGTGCCAGCACACGAGGGGCGGGGGGGCCGTGGAATGAGCAGTTCTTC.